The 20 T cell receptor beta chains in this list originate from one sample, sequenced in a study of radiotherapy plus CTLA-4 blockade in lung cancer. Sequencing used immunoSEQ multiplex PCR; TCRdb keeps in-frame clones, though not all of them. The table has tens of thousands of clones, 76% seen once. The sequenced sample was peripheral blood, obtained from a patient treated with radiotherapy plus ipilimumab. The source of these receptors is a human donor with non-small cell lung cancer who had stable disease on radiotherapy plus ipilimumab.

The chain uses TRBV5-4 and TRBJ2-1; TRBD2 matches 8 bases. This CDR3 spans 15 amino acids. In germline, CDR1 is SGHNT, CDR2 YYREEE (reference sequence). The J segment lost 4 bases and the V segment lost 4 bases, leaving 7 bases of the junction unmatched. The CDR3 loop reads CASSRGGLSYNEQFF. The CDR3 DNA reads as TGTGCCAGCAGCCGGGGGGGCCTCTCTTACAATGAGCAGTTCTTC.

The chain joins TRBV5-1 to TRBJ2-2; 9 positions match TRBD2. Per germline, CDR1 SGHRS and CDR2 YFSETQ. This CDR3 contains 16 residues. J gave up 4 bases and V 4 bases, and 8 bases lay outside the gene matches. This chain's CDR3 is CASSGIAGASTGELFF. CDR3 bases: TGCGCCAGCAGCGGCATAGCGGGGGCTTCCACCGGGGAGCTGTTTTTT.

The DNA of the CDR3 is TGTGCCAGCAGCCAGGACAGGGCGTATAATTCACCCCTCCACTTT. Translated, it gives CASSQDRAYNSPLHF. The chain carries TRBV9 and TRBJ1-6; 8 nucleotides agree with TRBD1. CDR3 length: 15 amino acids. The J segment lost 4 bases and the V segment lost 4 bases, leaving 4 bases of the junction unmatched. The V gene's germline CDR1 is SGDLS and CDR2 YYNGEE.

The J gene is TRBJ1-1, the V gene TRBV5-4; D not certain. Trimming removed 0 bases from V and 8 bases from J, with 11 bases in between. In germline, CDR1 is SGHNT, CDR2 YYREEE (reference sequence). The CDR3 totals 13 residues. The CDR3 reads CASSLAVAAEAFF. CDR3 nucleotides: TGTGCCAGCAGCTTGGCGGTGGCAGCAGAAGCTTTCTTT.

J is TRBJ1-3 and V is TRBV30; D not certain. Germline CDR1 reads GTSNPN; CDR2 reads SVGIG (reference sequence). The CDR3 is 14 amino acids. V dropped 0 bases and J dropped 5 bases, with 11 bases sitting between them. The CDR3 is CAWSVSSTRNTIYF. In nucleotides, the CDR3 is TGTGCCTGGAGTGTATCCTCAACCCGAAACACCATATATTTT.

V is TRBV11-2 and J is TRBJ2-6; tentative D call: TRBD1 (6 bases). The CDR3 has 18 amino acids. V lost 0 bases to trimming and J lost 5 bases, with 17 bases between them. The germline gives CDR1 SGHAT, CDR2 FQNNGV. CDR3 bases: TGTGCCAGCAGCTTAGATGGTCCAGGGGCTTCGAGGGCCAACGTCCTGACTTTC. Its protein is CASSLDGPGASRANVLTF.

The CDR3 bases are TGTGCCAGCAGCCTGGGGCCCCGGGGGAACACTGAAGCTTTCTTT. It specifies CASSLGPRGNTEAFF. The chain carries TRBV7-2 and TRBJ1-1; D possibly corresponds to TRBD1 (5 bases). The CDR3 sequence is 15 residues long. In germline, CDR1 is SGHTA, CDR2 FQGNSA. Trimming removed 5 bases at V and 1 base at J, with 14 bases between.

This chain connects TRBV11-3 to TRBJ1-6, with TRBD1 identical over 9 bases. The CDR3 has 14 amino acids. Trimming cost V 2 bases and J 10 bases; bases outside gene matches: 3. Germline V lookup: CDR1 SGHNT, CDR2 YENEEA. Here the CDR3 reads CASSLTGGVSPLHF. Here the CDR3 DNA reads TGTGCCAGCAGCTTAACAGGGGGCGTCTCACCCCTCCACTTT.

By sample fraction, this clone is medium-sized. The sample carries other DNA sequences with the same CDR3. The CDR3 here is CASSVAGNTDTQYF. The CDR3 DNA follows: TGTGCCAGCAGCGTAGCGGGCAACACAGATACGCAGTATTTT. The chain couples TRBV9 to TRBJ2-3; D gene unclear. The CDR3 sequence is 14 residues long. Germline V gene data show CDR1 as SGDLS and CDR2 as YYNGEE. V was pared by 0 bases and J by 2 bases, with 7 bases between. The full variable domain, its missing parts supplied by reference TRBV9 and TRBJ2-3, is DSGVTQTPKHLITATGQRVTLRCSPRSGDLSVYWYQQSLDQGLQFLIQYYNGEERAKGNILERFSAQQFPDLHSELNLSSLELGDSALYFCASSVAGNTDTQYFGPGTRLTVL.

The V and J genes are TRBV18 and TRBJ2-2; D may be TRBD1 or TRBD2 (6 bases each). The CDR3 has 19 residues. Trimming pared 4 bases from V and 2 bases from J, leaving 23 bases between. Per the germline V gene, CDR1 is KGHSH and CDR2 is LQKENI. The chain's CDR3 is CASSLRQVGGASNTGELFF. The CDR3 DNA reads as TGTGCCAGCTCACTCAGACAGGTCGGGGGAGCTTCTAACACCGGGGAGCTGTTTTTT.

V and J are TRBV5-1 and TRBJ1-2; TRBD1 might be the D (6 bases). V was shortened by 9 bases and J by 0 bases, with 15 bases between the two germline ends. The length of the CDR3 is 14 residues. The germline V gene has CDR1 SGHRS and CDR2 YFSETQ. CDR3 residues: CAIPGNRANYGYTF. The CDR3 DNA is TGCGCCATACCCGGGAACAGGGCTAACTATGGCTACACCTTC.

This sequence joins TRBV5-1 and TRBJ2-1; TRBD2 matches at 8 bases. The CDR3 length is 14 residues. The germline V gene encodes CDR1 SGHRS and CDR2 YFSETQ. The J segment lost 8 bases and the V segment lost 2 bases, leaving 6 bases of the junction unmatched. The CDR3 DNA reads as TGCGCCAGCAGCTTAATGGGCGGGGGGCATGAGCAGTTCTTC. Translating gives CASSLMGGGHEQFF.

The chain is built from TRBV11-2 and TRBJ2-4, with D uncertain. Between the trimmed V and J ends, which lost 2 bases and 0 bases, there was a span of 5 bases. Germline values: CDR1 SGHAT, CDR2 FQNNGV. CDR3 size: 14 residues. The CDR3 DNA reads TGTGCCAGCAGCTTACTGCTAGCCAAAAACATTCAGTACTTC. Translation: CASSLLLAKNIQYF.

The chain employs TRBV7-9 and TRBJ1-4, with unresolved D. The germline CDR1 and CDR2 sequences are SEHNR and FQNEAQ (reference sequence). Between the trimmed V and J ends, which lost 1 base and 5 bases, there was a span of 14 bases. The CDR3 covers 16 residues. CDR3 DNA: TGTGCCAGCAGCTTAGGCCCGGACGGAAGAAATGAAAAACTGTTTTTT. Translation: CASSLGPDGRNEKLFF.

The CDR3 loop reads CAWFRDRWDYGYTF. CDR3 bases: TGTGCCTGGTTTCGGGACAGGTGGGACTATGGCTACACCTTC. J is TRBJ1-2 and V is TRBV30, with 8 bases aligning to TRBD1. This CDR3 spans 14 amino acids. J lost 3 bases, V lost 5 bases, and 8 bases had no gene match. The germline gives CDR1 GTSNPN, CDR2 SVGIG (reference sequence).

This chain joins TRBV4-2 and TRBJ1-3; 7 bases are shared with TRBD1. Trimming removed 0 bases from V and 8 bases from J; junction bases left unmatched: 10. Germline CDR1 is LGHNA and CDR2 is YNFKEQ. The CDR3 runs 16 residues. The chain's CDR3 is CASSQDARGQADTIYF. The CDR3 nucleotides are TGTGCCAGCAGCCAAGATGCGAGAGGACAGGCCGACACCATATATTTT.

This clone was found a few times. The rearrangement uses TRBV6-1 and TRBJ1-1; unclear D gene. Trimming shortened V by 5 bases and J by 1 base, and 11 bases separated the two germline ends. The CDR3 length is 14 residues. CDR1 and CDR2 from the germline V gene are MNHNS and SASEGT. CDR3 in amino acids: CASSYRIENTEAFF. DNA for the CDR3: TGTGCCAGCAGTTATCGAATAGAGAACACTGAAGCTTTCTTT.

The CDR3 spells CASSLALTGWNQPQHF. CDR3 DNA: TGTGCCAGCAGCTTAGCCCTGACAGGGTGGAATCAGCCCCAGCATTTT. V and J are TRBV7-2 and TRBJ1-5, with 7 bases fitting TRBD1. After removal of 0 bases from V and 4 bases from J, the junction contained 6 bases not matched to a gene. This CDR3 has 16 residues. Germline assignment: CDR1 SGHTA and CDR2 FQGNSA.

The chain has TRBV19 and TRBJ2-2; TRBD2 agrees at 15 bases. Losses at the gene ends were 7 bases for V and 2 bases for J; bases not matched to a gene: 5. This CDR3 is built from 17 residues. Germline CDR1 is LNHDA and CDR2 is SQIVND (reference sequence). CDR3: CASTRTSGGANTGELFF. In DNA form, the CDR3 reads TGTGCCAGTACCCGGACTAGCGGGGGGGCCAACACCGGGGAGCTGTTTTTT.

A note on this clone: One junction end disagrees with the germline gene, perhaps due to a read error. Other DNA sequences in this specimen translate into the identical CDR3. This sequence joins TRBV29-1 and TRBJ2-2; the D gene is possibly TRBD2 (6 bases). CDR3 length equals 13 residues. CDR1 is SQVTM, CDR2 ANQGSEA, per germline. CDR3 sequence reads: CSVEVGGTGELFF. For the CDR3, the DNA is TGCAGCGTTGAAGTGGGAGGCACCGGAGAGCTGTTTTTT.